This T cell receptor beta chain was sequenced for a study of blood T cell repertoires in COVID-19. Original data processing: Amplification of reference gene primers was used by the study to estimate nucleated cell counts. Produced via immunoSEQ multiplex PCR; TCRdb's table is partial and in-frame only. The V and J calls and clone size come from that table; D and trimming were worked out from the DNA. The data contain 62,000 or so clones, around 90% of them seen just once; the ten biggest clones take up around 2%. The sequenced material came from peripheral blood. The receptor's source is a human donor in a cohort sampled during active COVID-19.

Here the CDR3 reads CATSPTVSNQPQHF. CDR3 DNA: TGTGCCACCAGTCCCACGGTTAGCAATCAGCCCCAGCATTTT. This chain joins TRBV24-1 and TRBJ1-5; no clear D. V was pared by 6 bases and J by 0 bases, with 8 bases between. This CDR3 spans 14 amino acids. Germline CDR1 reads KGHDR; CDR2 reads SFDVKD.